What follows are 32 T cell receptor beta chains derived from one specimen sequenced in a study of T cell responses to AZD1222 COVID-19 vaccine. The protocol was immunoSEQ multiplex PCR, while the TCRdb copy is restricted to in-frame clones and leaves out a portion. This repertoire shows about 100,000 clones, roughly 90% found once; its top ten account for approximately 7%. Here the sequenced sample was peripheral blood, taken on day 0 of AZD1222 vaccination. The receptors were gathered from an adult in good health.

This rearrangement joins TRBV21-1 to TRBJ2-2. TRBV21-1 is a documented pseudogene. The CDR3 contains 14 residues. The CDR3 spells CASSKGIGSGELFF. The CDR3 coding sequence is TGTGCCAGCAGCAAAGGAATAGGCTCCGGGGAGCTGTTTTTT.

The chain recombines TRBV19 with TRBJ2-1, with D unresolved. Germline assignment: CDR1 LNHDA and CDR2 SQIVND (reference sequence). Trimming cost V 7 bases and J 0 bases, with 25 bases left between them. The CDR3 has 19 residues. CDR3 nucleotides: TGTGCCAGTAACCCAGGCCGCGGCAACTCTATAGGCTCCTACAATGAGCAGTTCTTC. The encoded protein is CASNPGRGNSIGSYNEQFF.

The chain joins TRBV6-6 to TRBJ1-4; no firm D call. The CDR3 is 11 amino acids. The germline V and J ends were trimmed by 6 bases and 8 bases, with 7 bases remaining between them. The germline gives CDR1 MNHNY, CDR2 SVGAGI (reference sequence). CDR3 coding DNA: TGTGCCAGCAGCAGCTCCGAAAAACTGTTTTTT. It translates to CASSSSEKLFF.

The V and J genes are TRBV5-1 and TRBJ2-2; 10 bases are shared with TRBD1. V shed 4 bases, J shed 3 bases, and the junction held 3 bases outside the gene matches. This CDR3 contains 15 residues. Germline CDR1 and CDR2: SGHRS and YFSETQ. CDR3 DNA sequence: TGCGCCAGCAGCCCCGGACAGGGGGACACCGGGGAGCTGTTTTTT. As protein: CASSPGQGDTGELFF.

In nucleotides, the CDR3 is TGTGCCACCAGCAGTACCTCAGGGGGAACTGAAGCTTTCTTT. Protein product: CATSSTSGGTEAFF. The V gene is TRBV15, the J gene TRBJ1-1; 7 nucleotides line up with TRBD1. Unmatched junction bases numbered 6, after V lost 3 bases and J lost 5 bases. The length of the CDR3 is 14 residues. CDR1 LNHNV and CDR2 YYDKDF come from the germline V gene (reference sequence).

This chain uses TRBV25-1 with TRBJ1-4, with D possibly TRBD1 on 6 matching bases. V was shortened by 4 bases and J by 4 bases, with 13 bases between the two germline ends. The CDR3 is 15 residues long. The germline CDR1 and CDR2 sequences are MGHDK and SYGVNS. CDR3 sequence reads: CASSAWGLGNEKLFF. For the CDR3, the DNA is TGTGCCAGCAGTGCTTGGGGGCTCGGTAATGAAAAACTGTTTTTT.

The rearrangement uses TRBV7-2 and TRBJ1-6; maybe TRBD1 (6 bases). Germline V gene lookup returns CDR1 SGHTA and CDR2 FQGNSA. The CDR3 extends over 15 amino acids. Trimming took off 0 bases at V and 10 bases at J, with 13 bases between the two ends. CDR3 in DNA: TGTGCCAGCAGCTTAGCGGGGGCGGTTGGGTCACCCCTCCACTTT. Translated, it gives CASSLAGAVGSPLHF.

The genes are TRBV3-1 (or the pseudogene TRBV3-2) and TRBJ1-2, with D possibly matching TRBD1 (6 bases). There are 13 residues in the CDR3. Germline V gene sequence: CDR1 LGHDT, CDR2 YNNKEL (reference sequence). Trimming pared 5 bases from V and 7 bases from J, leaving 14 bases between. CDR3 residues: CASSGVQGSGYTF. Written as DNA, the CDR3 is TGTGCCAGCAGCGGGGTACAGGGCTCTGGCTACACCTTC.

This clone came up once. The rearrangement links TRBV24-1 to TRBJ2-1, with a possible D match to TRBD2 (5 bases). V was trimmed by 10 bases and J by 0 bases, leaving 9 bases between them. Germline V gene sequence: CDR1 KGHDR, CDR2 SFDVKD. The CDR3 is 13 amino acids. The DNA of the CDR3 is TGTGCCACGAGAGGGAGCTCCTACAATGAGCAGTTCTTC. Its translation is CATRGSSYNEQFF.

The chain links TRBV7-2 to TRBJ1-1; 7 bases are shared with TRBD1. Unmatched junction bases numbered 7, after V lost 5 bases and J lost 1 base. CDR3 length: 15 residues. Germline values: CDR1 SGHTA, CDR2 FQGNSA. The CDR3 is CASSDRDRSNTEAFF. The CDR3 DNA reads TGTGCCAGCAGCGACAGGGACAGATCGAACACTGAAGCTTTCTTT.

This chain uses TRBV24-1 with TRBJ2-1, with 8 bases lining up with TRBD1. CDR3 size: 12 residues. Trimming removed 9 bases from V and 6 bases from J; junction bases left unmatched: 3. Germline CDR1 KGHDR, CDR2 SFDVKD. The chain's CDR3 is CATQTGVNEQFF. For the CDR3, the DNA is TGTGCCACCCAGACAGGGGTCAATGAGCAGTTCTTC.

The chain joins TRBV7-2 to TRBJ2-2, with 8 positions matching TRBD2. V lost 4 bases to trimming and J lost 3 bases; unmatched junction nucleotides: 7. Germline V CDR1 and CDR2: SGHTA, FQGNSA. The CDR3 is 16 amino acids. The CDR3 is CASSSRTSSHTGELFF. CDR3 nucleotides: TGTGCCAGCAGCTCCAGGACTAGCAGTCACACCGGGGAGCTGTTTTTT.

CDR3 nucleotide sequence: TGTGCCATCAGTGATACAGGGCCAAACTACAATGAGCAGTTCTTC. Amino acid sequence: CAISDTGPNYNEQFF. V usage is TRBV10-3 and J usage is TRBJ2-1; D is possibly TRBD1 (6 bases). Germline assignment: CDR1 ENHRY and CDR2 SYGVKD. The CDR3 covers 15 residues. V was shortened by 3 bases and J by 3 bases, with 12 bases between the two germline ends.

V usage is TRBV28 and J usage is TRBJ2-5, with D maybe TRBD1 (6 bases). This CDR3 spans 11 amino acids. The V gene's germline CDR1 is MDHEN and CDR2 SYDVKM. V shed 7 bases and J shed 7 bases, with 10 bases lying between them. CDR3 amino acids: CASKGRGTQYF. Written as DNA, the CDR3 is TGTGCCAGCAAGGGCAGGGGGACCCAGTACTTC.

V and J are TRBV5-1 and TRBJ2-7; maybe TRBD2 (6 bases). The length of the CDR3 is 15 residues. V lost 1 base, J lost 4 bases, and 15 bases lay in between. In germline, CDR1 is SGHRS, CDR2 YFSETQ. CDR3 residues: CASSLFHQGGYEQYF. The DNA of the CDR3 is TGCGCCAGCAGCTTGTTTCATCAGGGAGGTTACGAGCAGTACTTC.

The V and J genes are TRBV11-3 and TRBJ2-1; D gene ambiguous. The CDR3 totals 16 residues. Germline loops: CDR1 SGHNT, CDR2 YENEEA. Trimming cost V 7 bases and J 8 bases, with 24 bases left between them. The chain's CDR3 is CASNYPWARPSYEQFF. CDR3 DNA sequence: TGTGCCAGCAACTACCCCTGGGCCCGACCAAGCTATGAGCAGTTCTTC.

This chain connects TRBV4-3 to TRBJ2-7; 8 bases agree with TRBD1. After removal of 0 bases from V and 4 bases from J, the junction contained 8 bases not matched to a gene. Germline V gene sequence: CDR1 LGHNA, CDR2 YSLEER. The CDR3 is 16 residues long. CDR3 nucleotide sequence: TGCGCCAGCAGCCAAGAAGCTGCAGGGGGCCGGTACGAGCAGTACTTC. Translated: CASSQEAAGGRYEQYF.

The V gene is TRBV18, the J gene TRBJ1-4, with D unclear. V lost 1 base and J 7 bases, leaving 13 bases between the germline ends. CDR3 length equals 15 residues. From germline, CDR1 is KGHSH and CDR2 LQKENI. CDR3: CASSPRGGLGEKLFF. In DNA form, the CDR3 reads TGTGCCAGCTCACCACGCGGTGGGTTGGGTGAAAAACTGTTTTTT.

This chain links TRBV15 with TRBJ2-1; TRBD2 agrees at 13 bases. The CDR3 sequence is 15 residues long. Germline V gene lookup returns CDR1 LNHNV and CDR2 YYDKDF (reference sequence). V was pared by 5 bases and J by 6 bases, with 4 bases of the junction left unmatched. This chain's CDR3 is CATSGRTSGSNEQFF. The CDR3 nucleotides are TGTGCCACCAGCGGCCGGACTAGCGGGAGCAATGAGCAGTTCTTC. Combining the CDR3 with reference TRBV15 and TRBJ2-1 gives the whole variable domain DAMVIQNPRYQVTQFGKPVTLSCSQTLNHNVMYWYQQKSSQAPKLLFHYYDKDFNNEADTPDNFQSRRPNTSFCFLDIRSPGLGDTAMYLCATSGRTSGSNEQFFGPGTRLTVL.

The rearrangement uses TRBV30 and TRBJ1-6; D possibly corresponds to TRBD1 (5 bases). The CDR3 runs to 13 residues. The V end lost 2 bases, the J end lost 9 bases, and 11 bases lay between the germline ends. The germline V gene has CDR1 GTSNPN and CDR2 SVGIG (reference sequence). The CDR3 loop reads CAWSPKTVSPLHF. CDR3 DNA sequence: TGTGCCTGGAGTCCCAAGACAGTTTCACCCCTCCACTTT.

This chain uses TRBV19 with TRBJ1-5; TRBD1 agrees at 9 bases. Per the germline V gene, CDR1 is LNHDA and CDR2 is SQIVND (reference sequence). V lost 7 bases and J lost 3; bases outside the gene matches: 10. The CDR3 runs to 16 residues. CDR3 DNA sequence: TGTGCCAGTATCGCGACAGGGGGGAAAACCAATCAGCCCCAGCATTTT. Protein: CASIATGGKTNQPQHF.

Here the CDR3 DNA reads TGTGCCATCAGTGAGTCCAAATATGGCTACACCTTC. It is translated as CAISESKYGYTF. V and J are TRBV10-3 and TRBJ1-2, with D uncertain. V gave up 0 bases and J gave up 5 bases, with 4 bases separating them. This CDR3 has 12 residues. Germline CDR1 reads ENHRY; CDR2 reads SYGVKD.

CDR3 in amino acids: CASSRIQGRPFF. As DNA, the CDR3 is TGTGCCAGCAGTCGAATACAGGGGAGACCTTTCTTT. The J gene is TRBJ1-1, the V gene TRBV6-2 or TRBV6-3, with 7 bases aligning to TRBD1. The CDR3 is 12 residues long. The V gene's germline CDR1 is MNHEY and CDR2 SVGEGT. V shed 5 bases and J 12 bases; nucleotides not matched to a gene: 9.

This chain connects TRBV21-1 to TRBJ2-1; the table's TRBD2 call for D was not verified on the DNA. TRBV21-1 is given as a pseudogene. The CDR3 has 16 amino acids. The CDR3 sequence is CASSKGLAGETYEQFF. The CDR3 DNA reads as TGTGCCAGCAGCAAAGGACTAGCGGGAGAGACCTATGAGCAGTTCTTC.

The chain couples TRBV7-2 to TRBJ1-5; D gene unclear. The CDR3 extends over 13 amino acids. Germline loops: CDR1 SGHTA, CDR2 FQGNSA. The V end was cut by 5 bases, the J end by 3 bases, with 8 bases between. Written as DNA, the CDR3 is TGTGCCAGCAGCGCAAAAGTCAATCAGCCCCAGCATTTT. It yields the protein CASSAKVNQPQHF.

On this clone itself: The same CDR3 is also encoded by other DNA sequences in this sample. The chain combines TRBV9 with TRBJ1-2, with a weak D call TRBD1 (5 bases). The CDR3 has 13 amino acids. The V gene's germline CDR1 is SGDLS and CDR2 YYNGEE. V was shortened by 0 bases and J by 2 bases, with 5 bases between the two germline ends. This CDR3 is CASSVDRNYGYTF. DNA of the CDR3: TGTGCCAGCAGCGTAGACAGGAACTATGGCTACACCTTC. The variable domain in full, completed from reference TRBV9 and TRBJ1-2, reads DSGVTQTPKHLITATGQRVTLRCSPRSGDLSVYWYQQSLDQGLQFLIQYYNGEERAKGNILERFSAQQFPDLHSELNLSSLELGDSALYFCASSVDRNYGYTFGSGTRLTVV.

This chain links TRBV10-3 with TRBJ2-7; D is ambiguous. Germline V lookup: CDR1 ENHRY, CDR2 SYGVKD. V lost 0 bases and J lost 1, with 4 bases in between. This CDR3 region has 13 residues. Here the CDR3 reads CAISESTSYEQYF. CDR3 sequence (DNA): TGTGCCATCAGTGAGTCGACTTCCTACGAGCAGTACTTC.

CDR3 nucleotide sequence: TGCGCCAGCAGCTTAGGGCCCGGGATAACTAACTATGGCTACACCTTC. Its protein is CASSLGPGITNYGYTF. The chain carries TRBV5-1 and TRBJ1-2; D unclear. CDR3 length equals 16 residues. Germline CDR1 and CDR2: SGHRS and YFSETQ. Trimming removed 2 bases at V and 0 bases at J, with 14 bases between.

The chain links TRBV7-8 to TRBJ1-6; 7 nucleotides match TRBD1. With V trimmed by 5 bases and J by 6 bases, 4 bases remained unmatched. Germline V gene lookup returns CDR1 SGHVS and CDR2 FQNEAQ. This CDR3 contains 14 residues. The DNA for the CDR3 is TGTGCCAGCAGCCAGGGACAGCTTAATTCACCCCTCCACTTT. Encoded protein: CASSQGQLNSPLHF.

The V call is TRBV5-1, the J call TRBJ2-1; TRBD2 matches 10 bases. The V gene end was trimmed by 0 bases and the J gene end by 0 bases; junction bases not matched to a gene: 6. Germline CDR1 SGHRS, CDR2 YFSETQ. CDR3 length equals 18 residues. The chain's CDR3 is CASSLEWTSGSSYNEQFF. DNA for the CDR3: TGCGCCAGCAGCTTGGAGTGGACTAGCGGCAGCTCCTACAATGAGCAGTTCTTC.

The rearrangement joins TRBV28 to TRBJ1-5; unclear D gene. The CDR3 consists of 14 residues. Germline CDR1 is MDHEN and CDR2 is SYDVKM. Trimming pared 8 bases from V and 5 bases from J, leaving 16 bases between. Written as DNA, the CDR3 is TGTGCCAGCGCCTCCGACATTTTATATCAGCCCCAGCATTTT. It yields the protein CASASDILYQPQHF.

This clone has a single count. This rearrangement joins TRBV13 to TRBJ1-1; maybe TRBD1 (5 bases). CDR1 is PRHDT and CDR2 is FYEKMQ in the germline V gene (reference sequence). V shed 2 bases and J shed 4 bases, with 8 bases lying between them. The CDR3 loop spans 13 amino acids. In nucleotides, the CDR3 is TGTGCCAGCAGCTTATCCAGGGTCACTGAAGCTTTCTTT. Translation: CASSLSRVTEAFF.